These 16 T cell receptor beta chains were all obtained from the same sample, sequenced in a study of blood T cell repertoires in COVID-19. Sequencing used immunoSEQ multiplex PCR; TCRdb keeps in-frame clones, though not all of them. The table has fewer than 350,000 clones, 85% to 90% seen once. Sequences were obtained from PBMCs or T cells enriched from blood (not recorded which). The receptors were sampled from a woman in her late teens or twenties with acute COVID-19.

The gene calls are TRBV19 and TRBJ1-4; no reliable D call. V lost 6 bases and J 3 bases, leaving 14 bases between the germline ends. The CDR3 consists of 15 residues. Germline CDR1 and CDR2: LNHDA and SQIVND (reference sequence). In DNA form, the CDR3 reads TGTGCCAGTAGCCCTGGGCGGGGTTCTAATGAAAAACTGTTTTTT. Translating it yields CASSPGRGSNEKLFF.

This chain connects TRBV28 to TRBJ1-2, with a weak D call TRBD1 (6 bases). The length of the CDR3 is 13 residues. Trimming cost V 5 bases and J 5 bases, with 12 bases left between them. Germline V gene sequence: CDR1 MDHEN, CDR2 SYDVKM. The CDR3 sequence: CASSPTRGYGYTF. The CDR3 coding sequence is TGTGCCAGCAGTCCGACGAGGGGGTATGGCTACACCTTC.

The chain combines TRBV13 with TRBJ1-2, with 9 positions matching TRBD1. Germline V gives CDR1 PRHDT, CDR2 FYEKMQ (reference sequence). Germline trimming cut 9 bases from V and 5 bases from J; bases unmatched to any gene: 16. The CDR3 sequence is 16 residues long. The CDR3 region is CASSSGQGVIGYGYTF. CDR3 coding DNA: TGTGCCAGTTCGTCGGGACAGGGAGTCATCGGATATGGCTACACCTTC. Using reference TRBV13 and TRBJ1-2 for the parts outside the CDR3, the full variable domain is AAGVIQSPRHLIKEKRETATLKCYPIPRHDTVYWYQQGPGQDPQFLISFYEKMQSDKGSIPDRFSAQQFSDYHSELNMSSLELGDSALYFCASSSGQGVIGYGYTFGSGTRLTVV.

This chain connects TRBV10-2 to TRBJ2-3; unclear D gene. V gave up 1 base and J gave up 1 base, with 12 bases separating them. Germline V gene lookup returns CDR1 WSHSY and CDR2 SAAADI. This CDR3 contains 16 residues. CDR3 residues: CASSEYRITGTDTQYF. The CDR3 bases are TGCGCCAGCAGTGAGTACAGAATAACAGGCACAGATACGCAGTATTTT.

This chain links TRBV28 with TRBJ2-7; 7 nucleotides line up with TRBD1. The germline gives CDR1 MDHEN, CDR2 SYDVKM. The CDR3 consists of 17 residues. Trimming cost V 5 bases and J 2 bases; bases outside gene matches: 15. CDR3 bases: TGTGCCAGCAGTGGACAGGTCGGTTATCGGGCGCCCTACGAGCAGTACTTC. Translating gives CASSGQVGYRAPYEQYF.

The J gene is TRBJ2-3, the V gene TRBV11-2; TRBD2 might be the D (5 bases). The V and J ends lost 4 bases and 6 bases respectively, with 11 bases between them. This CDR3 contains 13 residues. The germline V gene encodes CDR1 SGHAT and CDR2 FQNNGV. CDR3 protein: CASSSSLADTQYF. CDR3 in DNA: TGTGCCAGCAGCTCCTCCCTAGCTGATACGCAGTATTTT.

In its sample, this clone was seen a few times. The chain is built from TRBV12-3 or TRBV12-4 and TRBJ1-2, with TRBD1 matching 8 bases. The length of the CDR3 is 13 residues. V gave up 3 bases and J gave up 5 bases; unmatched junction bases: 2. The CDR3 nucleotides are TGTGCCAGCAGTTTCACAGGGGGGTATGGCTACACCTTC. It translates to CASSFTGGYGYTF.

Comment on this clone: This CDR3 is also generated by other DNA sequences in the sample. The chain joins TRBV5-1 to TRBJ1-4; a possible D gene is TRBD1 (5 bases). Trimming took 4 bases from V and 0 from J, leaving 7 bases between them. Germline CDR1 and CDR2: SGHRS and YFSETQ. This CDR3 has 14 amino acids. CDR3 sequence reads: CASSPGATNEKLFF. CDR3 nucleotide sequence: TGCGCCAGCAGCCCGGGGGCAACTAATGAAAAACTGTTTTTT.

For the CDR3, the DNA is TGTGCCAGCAAGCTAGCGGGAGGCCACGAGCAGTACTTC. This translates into CASKLAGGHEQYF. The chain couples TRBV7-2 to TRBJ2-7; TRBD2 agrees at 11 bases. CDR3 length: 13 amino acids. Trimming removed 7 bases from V and 5 bases from J; junction bases left unmatched: 4. Germline CDR1 is SGHTA and CDR2 is FQGNSA. The complete variable domain, with remaining parts taken from reference TRBV7-2 and TRBJ2-7, reads GAGVSQSPSNKVTEKGKDVELRCDPISGHTALYWYRQSLGQGLEFLIYFQGNSAPDKSGLPSDRFSAERTGGSVSTLTIQRTQQEDSAVYLCASKLAGGHEQYFGPGTRLTVT.

This clone was detected only once. This rearrangement joins TRBV4-1 to TRBJ2-3; 11 nucleotides match TRBD2. The CDR3 extends over 17 amino acids. CDR1 and CDR2 (germline): MGHRA, YSYEKL. The V segment lost 2 bases and the J segment 5 bases; nucleotides outside the gene matches: 9. The CDR3 is CASSQPTSGRGRDTQYF. The CDR3 coding sequence is TGCGCCAGCAGCCAACCAACTAGCGGGAGAGGGAGAGATACGCAGTATTTT.

This clone has a single count. The chain joins TRBV3-1 (or the pseudogene TRBV3-2) to TRBJ2-6, with D tentatively TRBD2 (6 bases). This CDR3 contains 17 residues. Germline assignment: CDR1 LGHDT and CDR2 YNNKEL (reference sequence). The V gene lost 6 bases and the J gene lost 2 bases, with 17 bases spanning the gap. The CDR3 sequence: CASSRREEGAGANVLTF. CDR3 sequence (DNA): TGTGCCAGCAGTAGAAGGGAGGAAGGGGCTGGGGCCAACGTCCTGACTTTC.

V is TRBV6-2 or TRBV6-3 and J is TRBJ1-1; D gene uncertain. This CDR3 is 13 amino acids long. V was pared by 6 bases and J by 7 bases, with 15 bases between. Germline V gene data show CDR1 as MNHEY and CDR2 as SVGEGT. CDR3 nucleotides: TGTGCCAGCAGCCGTTGGAGAACCTTTGAAGCTTTCTTT. Translated, it gives CASSRWRTFEAFF.

This clone was counted a few times. The V and J genes are TRBV4-2 and TRBJ1-3; D remains unclear. The V gene lost 2 bases and the J gene lost 0 bases, with 14 bases spanning the gap. The CDR3 is 17 amino acids. Germline values: CDR1 LGHNA, CDR2 YNFKEQ. As DNA, the CDR3 is TGTGCCAGCAGCCAATCTGTGCAAGCCTACTCTGGAAACACCATATATTTT. Protein sequence: CASSQSVQAYSGNTIYF.

This clone was seen only a few times. This sequence joins TRBV28 and TRBJ1-5, with TRBD1 matching 7 bases. Germline trimming cut 5 bases from V and 3 bases from J; bases unmatched to any gene: 7. The CDR3 runs to 15 residues. Germline CDR1 MDHEN, CDR2 SYDVKM. The CDR3 bases are TGTGCCAGCAGTCCCGCCGACAGGGTCAATCAGCCCCAGCATTTT. Its translation: CASSPADRVNQPQHF.

V is TRBV7-2 and J is TRBJ1-4, with 7 bases identical to TRBD1. Trimming removed 3 bases from V and 2 bases from J; junction bases left unmatched: 3. Germline V gene sequence: CDR1 SGHTA, CDR2 FQGNSA. CDR3 length: 15 amino acids. The CDR3, as DNA: TGTGCCAGCAGCTTTGGACAGGCGACTAATGAAAAACTGTTTTTT. This codes for CASSFGQATNEKLFF.

V gene TRBV6-5 combines with J gene TRBJ2-3; 9 nucleotides align to TRBD2. CDR3 size: 15 residues. The V gene's germline CDR1 is MNHEY and CDR2 SVGAGI. The V gene end was trimmed by 7 bases and the J gene end by 0 bases; junction bases not matched to a gene: 5. CDR3 sequence reads: CASTLAGASTDTQYF. The CDR3 region has the DNA TGTGCCAGCACCTTAGCGGGAGCTAGCACAGATACGCAGTATTTT.